This TCR beta chain was profiled in a study of blood T cell repertoires in COVID-19. Per germline, CDR1 SGHNT and CDR2 YYREEE (reference sequence). V lost 0 bases and J lost 5, with 14 bases in between. The CDR3 contains 15 residues. Using immunoSEQ multiplex PCR, the repertoire was profiled, and TCRdb retains in-frame clones only, with some absent. The table records roughly 180,000 clones, roughly nine tenths of them present only once. The V call is TRBV5-4, the J call TRBJ1-2; D is undetermined. This receptor was identified in an older man with active or convalescent COVID-19. Source material: peripheral blood. In DNA, the CDR3 is TGTGCCAGCAGCTTGGCCGTTTCCCGCGAGTATGGCTACACCTTC. Its protein is CASSLAVSREYGYTF.